The 10 T cell receptor beta chains below all came from one sample that was sequenced in a study of cytomegalovirus exposure and HLA in healthy donors. PCR was performed using 60 Vbeta and 13 Jbeta primers. Sequenced by immunoSEQ multiplex PCR; TCRdb stores in-frame clones only, minus some. The data show tens of thousands of clones, with roughly 84% seen just once and approximately 2.8% held by the top ten. Sequencing was performed on PBMCs. These receptors all come from a woman under 30 in good health and CMV-seronegative.

This chain joins TRBV6-1 and TRBJ2-2; 14 positions match TRBD2. The V segment lost 1 base and the J segment 4 bases; nucleotides outside the gene matches: 8. From germline, CDR1 is MNHNS and CDR2 SASEGT. The length of the CDR3 is 19 residues. Here the CDR3 reads CASSEDRTSGRTITGELFF. In nucleotides, the CDR3 is TGTGCCAGCAGTGAAGACCGGACTAGCGGGAGGACTATCACCGGGGAGCTGTTTTTT.

This chain connects TRBV6-1 to TRBJ2-1; 10 nucleotides match TRBD2. This CDR3 region has 16 residues. The V gene's germline CDR1 is MNHNS and CDR2 SASEGT. V shed 3 bases and J 9 bases; nucleotides not matched to a gene: 11. CDR3 nucleotide sequence: TGTGCCAGCAGTGATTCTATACTAGCGGGGTATAGTGAGCAGTTCTTC. This sequence encodes CASSDSILAGYSEQFF.

V usage is TRBV7-9 and J usage is TRBJ1-3; a weak D match, TRBD1 (6 bases). The CDR3 length is 18 residues. V was pared by 5 bases and J by 0 bases, with 20 bases between. CDR1 SEHNR and CDR2 FQNEAQ come from the germline V gene (reference sequence). The CDR3 reads CASSHRQGSYPSGNTIYF. The CDR3 DNA reads as TGTGCCAGCAGCCACCGCCAGGGGAGCTATCCCTCTGGAAACACCATATATTTT.

V usage is TRBV5-1 and J usage is TRBJ2-1; 11 nucleotides align to TRBD1. The V gene's germline CDR1 is SGHRS and CDR2 YFSETQ. V was clipped by 5 bases and J by 3 bases; unmatched bases: 4. CDR3 length: 15 residues. The CDR3 coding sequence is TGCGCCAGCAGAGACGGGACAGGGGGCTACAATGAGCAGTTCTTC. It specifies CASRDGTGGYNEQFF. Combining the CDR3 with reference TRBV5-1 and TRBJ2-1 gives the whole variable domain KAGVTQTPRYLIKTRGQQVTLSCSPISGHRSVSWYQQTPGQGLQFLFEYFSETQRNKGNFPGRFSGRQFSNSRSEMNVSTLELGDSALYLCASRDGTGGYNEQFFGPGTRLTVL.

J is TRBJ2-2 and V is TRBV13; 7 bases are a match to TRBD2. The germline V gene encodes CDR1 PRHDT and CDR2 FYEKMQ (reference sequence). The V segment lost 5 bases and the J segment 4 bases; nucleotides outside the gene matches: 13. This CDR3 comprises 17 residues. This CDR3 is CASSTGLVTSVTGELFF. The CDR3 region has the DNA TGTGCCAGCAGCACCGGACTAGTGACCAGTGTCACCGGGGAGCTGTTTTTT.

V is TRBV6-1 and J is TRBJ1-2, with D tentatively TRBD1 (6 bases). Trimming removed 4 bases at V and 8 bases at J, with 17 bases between. The CDR3 contains 14 residues. CDR1 and CDR2 from the germline V gene are MNHNS and SASEGT. In DNA, the CDR3 is TGTGCCAGCAGTGCTATACAGGGTTCGGGCGGCTACACCTTC. Amino acid sequence: CASSAIQGSGGYTF.

CDR3 region: CASSLRGTNQPQHF. The CDR3, as DNA: TGTGCCAGCAGCCTACGGGGAACTAATCAGCCCCAGCATTTT. The chain is built from TRBV7-2 and TRBJ1-5, with D unresolved. The germline gives CDR1 SGHTA, CDR2 FQGNSA. This CDR3 comprises 14 residues. V was pared by 5 bases and J by 4 bases, with 12 bases between.

V and J are TRBV19 and TRBJ1-2; D ambiguous. V was pared by 0 bases and J by 7 bases, with 21 bases between. This CDR3 has 17 amino acids. Per the germline V gene, CDR1 is LNHDA and CDR2 is SQIVND (reference sequence). CDR3 residues: CASSIDPRVVRHSGYTF. The CDR3 DNA follows: TGTGCCAGTAGTATAGATCCGAGGGTAGTAAGACACTCTGGCTACACCTTC.

There are a few counts of this clone. The chain is built from TRBV6-4 and TRBJ2-3; the D gene is possibly TRBD1 (6 bases). Germline CDR1 is MRHNA and CDR2 is SNTAGT. The CDR3 sequence is 14 residues long. Trimming cost V 10 bases and J 4 bases, with 18 bases left between them. The CDR3 reads CATGTAQGSDTQYF. The CDR3 nucleotides read TGTGCCACAGGAACGGCACAGGGATCAGATACGCAGTATTTT.

V and J are TRBV18 and TRBJ1-5; no clear D. Germline V lookup: CDR1 KGHSH, CDR2 LQKENI. V lost 3 bases, J lost 5 bases, and 11 bases lay in between. CDR3 length: 14 amino acids. The CDR3: CASSPEMQYQPQHF. DNA for the CDR3: TGTGCCAGCTCACCTGAGATGCAATATCAGCCCCAGCATTTT.